Below are 2 T cell receptor beta chains sequenced from a single sample in a study of shared clonotypes between healthy human individuals. Data came from immunoSEQ multiplex PCR; TCRdb stores just in-frame clones and leaves some out. The table shows over 2 million clones, with about 90% occurring only once. The sample consisted of naive CD4+ T cells from PBMCs. Sample subset: CD45RA+ positively selected. The source of these receptors is a man between 18 and 35 years old in good health. Some clones in this sample may be carry-over from other donors' samples.

Worth noting for this clone: This CDR3 is also generated by other DNA sequences in the sample. CDR3 region: CASSPRGYEQYF. As DNA, the CDR3 is TGTGCCAGCAGCCCCCGGGGTTACGAGCAGTACTTC. This chain links TRBV28 with TRBJ2-7; a possible D gene is TRBD2 (5 bases). The germline gives CDR1 MDHEN, CDR2 SYDVKM. Trimming pared 6 bases from V and 4 bases from J, leaving 10 bases between. The CDR3 is made up of 12 amino acids.

The chain is built from TRBV18 and TRBJ1-1, with 11 bases matching TRBD1. Unmatched junction bases numbered 2, after V lost 4 bases and J lost 4 bases. The CDR3 covers 14 residues. Germline CDR1 is KGHSH and CDR2 is LQKENI. DNA for the CDR3: TGTGCCAGCTCACTGGGGACAGGGGGCACTGAAGCTTTCTTT. It is translated as CASSLGTGGTEAFF.